This TCR beta chain was recovered during a study of blood T cell repertoires in COVID-19. Data came from immunoSEQ multiplex PCR; TCRdb stores just in-frame clones and leaves some out. This sample has 210,000 or so clones, with under 80% found just once. The CDR3 has 15 amino acids. The V end was cut by 4 bases, the J end by 5 bases, with 18 bases between. Germline-derived CDR1 and CDR2 are LGHNA and YSLEER. This chain uses TRBV4-3 with TRBJ2-7; TRBD2 is a possible D gene (5 bases). This sequence was found in a man in his fifties who had recovered from COVID-19. The sample consisted of peripheral blood. CDR3 nucleotides: TGCGCCAGCAGCCGAGGGTTCAAAGAGCCCAACGAGCAGTACTTC. Protein sequence: CASSRGFKEPNEQYF.